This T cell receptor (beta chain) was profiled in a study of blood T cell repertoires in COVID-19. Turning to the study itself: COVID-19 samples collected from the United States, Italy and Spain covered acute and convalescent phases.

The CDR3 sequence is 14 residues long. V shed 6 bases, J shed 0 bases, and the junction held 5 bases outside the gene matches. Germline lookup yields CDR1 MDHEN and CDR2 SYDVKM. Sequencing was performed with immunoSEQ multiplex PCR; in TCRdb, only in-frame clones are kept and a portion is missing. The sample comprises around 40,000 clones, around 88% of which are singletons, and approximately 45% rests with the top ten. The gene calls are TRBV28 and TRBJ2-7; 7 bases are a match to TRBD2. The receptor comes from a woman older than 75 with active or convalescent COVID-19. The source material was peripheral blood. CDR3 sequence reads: CASSAWGGSYEQYF. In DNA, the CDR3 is TGTGCCAGCAGCGCCTGGGGGGGCTCCTACGAGCAGTACTTC.